This entry lists 24 T cell receptor beta chains sequenced from one sample in a study of cytotoxic CD8 clonotypes in ibrutinib-treated CLL (dated by TCRdb to 2020 to 2023). To prepare the library, the immunoSEQ multiplex PCR assay was applied. Sourced from immuneACCESS, this table was stored by TCRdb with only in-frame sequences that have V and J called. A share of the clones is absent; for the studies checked, an unresolved V gene accounts for under half, and the remainder has no known explanation. The sample table holds tens of thousands of clones, of which over 55% were seen once. The ten biggest clones cover about 20% of the sample. This specimen's time point label, interpreted: roughly 25 months on ibrutinib. Sequenced material: PBMCs, taken after 24 months of ibrutinib treatment. Source of these receptors: a human donor with chronic lymphocytic leukemia.

The genes are TRBV10-1 and TRBJ2-3; D gene ambiguous. The germline gives CDR1 WNHNN, CDR2 SYGVQD (reference sequence). V was cut by 3 bases and J by 3 bases, with 16 bases left in between. This CDR3 region has 16 residues. Written as DNA, the CDR3 is TGCGCCAGCAGTGAAGGGTATTTCGTACCGACAGATACGCAGTATTTT. It is translated as CASSEGYFVPTDTQYF.

This clone turned up a few times. The rearrangement links TRBV28 to TRBJ2-7; maybe TRBD1 (6 bases). V lost 4 bases and J 6 bases, leaving 10 bases between the germline ends. Germline V gene sequence: CDR1 MDHEN, CDR2 SYDVKM. There are 12 residues in the CDR3. As DNA, the CDR3 is TGTGCCAGCAGTTCCTCAGGGGTCGAGCAGTACGTC. Its protein is CASSSSGVEQYV.

This clone showed up many times. This chain connects TRBV6-1 to TRBJ1-1; D is undetermined. Germline V gene lookup returns CDR1 MNHNS and CDR2 SASEGT. Between the trimmed V and J ends, which lost 6 bases and 5 bases, there was a span of 13 bases. There are 13 residues in the CDR3. CDR3 loop: CASRLEARTEAFF. The CDR3 region has the DNA TGTGCCAGCAGGCTTGAAGCGAGGACTGAAGCTTTCTTT.

This sequence joins TRBV28 and TRBJ2-5; tentatively, D is TRBD1 or TRBD2 (5 bases each). This CDR3 spans 13 amino acids. Trimming pared 0 bases from V and 4 bases from J, leaving 6 bases between. Germline V lookup: CDR1 MDHEN, CDR2 SYDVKM. Here the CDR3 DNA reads TGTGCCAGCAGTTTATGGGGACGAGAGACCCAGTACTTC. Amino acids: CASSLWGRETQYF. Full variable domain (outside the CDR3, taken from reference TRBV28 and TRBJ2-5): DVKVTQSSRYLVKRTGEKVFLECVQDMDHENMFWYRQDPGLGLRLIYFSYDVKMKEKGDIPEGYSVSREKKERFSLILESASTNQTSMYLCASSLWGRETQYFGPGTRLLVL.

The V call is TRBV6-6, the J call TRBJ1-2; possible D gene TRBD1, 5 bases. The CDR3 extends over 13 amino acids. Germline V gives CDR1 MNHNY, CDR2 SVGAGI (reference sequence). Trimming took 4 bases from V and 4 from J, leaving 10 bases between them. The CDR3 DNA reads as TGTGCCAGCAGTTTCCGACAGACCTATGGCTACACCTTC. It codes for CASSFRQTYGYTF.

The gene calls are TRBV27 and TRBJ1-1, with a possible D match to TRBD1 (5 bases). This CDR3 region has 15 residues. V shed 6 bases and J shed 1 base, with 15 bases lying between them. Germline V gene data show CDR1 as MNHEY and CDR2 as SMNVEV (reference sequence). CDR3 sequence (DNA): TGTGCCAGCAGGACGGGGGGACTCTCGAACACTGAAGCTTTCTTT. Protein sequence: CASRTGGLSNTEAFF.

The rearrangement links TRBV6-5 to TRBJ1-2; D is ambiguous. The V gene lost 9 bases and the J gene lost 8 bases, with 7 bases spanning the gap. CDR3 length equals 9 residues. Germline-derived CDR1 and CDR2 are MNHEY and SVGAGI. CDR3 amino acids: CASSKGYTF. DNA of the CDR3: TGTGCCAGTTCAAAAGGCTACACCTTC.

The chain employs TRBV18 and TRBJ2-5, with D possibly matching TRBD2 (5 bases). From germline, CDR1 is KGHSH and CDR2 LQKENI. CDR3 length: 13 amino acids. Trimming took 5 bases from V and 5 from J, leaving 12 bases between them. For the CDR3, the DNA is TGTGCCAGCTCAATAGACACGGGGGAGACCCAGTACTTC. Its translation: CASSIDTGETQYF.

This clone was seen more than once but under ten times. The V and J genes are TRBV6-1 and TRBJ2-5, with D uncertain. Germline CDR1 is MNHNS and CDR2 is SASEGT. V was cut by 4 bases and J by 0 bases, with 9 bases left in between. This CDR3 is built from 14 residues. CDR3 region: CASSVYRYQETQYF. The CDR3 bases are TGTGCCAGCAGTGTGTATAGGTACCAAGAGACCCAGTACTTC.

The sample holds many counts of this clone. V is TRBV6-5 and J is TRBJ2-5; TRBD1 matches at 8 bases. Per germline, CDR1 MNHEY and CDR2 SVGAGI. The V segment lost 7 bases and the J segment 5 bases; nucleotides outside the gene matches: 6. The CDR3 loop spans 13 amino acids. The chain's CDR3 is CASTGTGYETQYF. In DNA, the CDR3 is TGTGCCAGCACCGGGACAGGATATGAGACCCAGTACTTC.

This clone was picked up a small number of times. CDR3 in DNA: TGCGCCAGCAGCTACGACTTTTACGAGCAGTACTTC. This sequence encodes CASSYDFYEQYF. The rearrangement uses TRBV5-1 and TRBJ2-7; D remains unclear. There are 12 residues in the CDR3. V lost 3 bases, J lost 4 bases, and 8 bases lay in between. Germline CDR1 and CDR2: SGHRS and YFSETQ.

This chain connects TRBV4-1 to TRBJ1-2; no firm D call. Trimming removed 1 base at V and 6 bases at J, with 27 bases between. The CDR3 contains 19 residues. Germline-derived CDR1 and CDR2 are MGHRA and YSYEKL. The CDR3 DNA is TGCGCCAGCAGCCAAGTAACAAGGTCAGAGCTACATAGAAGGGATGGCTACACCTTC. Residues: CASSQVTRSELHRRDGYTF.

This rearrangement joins TRBV28 to TRBJ2-3; TRBD2 matches 12 bases. The CDR3 extends over 17 amino acids. V was clipped by 6 bases and J by 1 base; unmatched bases: 8. Germline CDR1 and CDR2: MDHEN and SYDVKM. CDR3 DNA sequence: TGTGCCAGCAGCTATCTAAGACTAGCGGGAGGCACAGATACGCAGTATTTT. This encodes CASSYLRLAGGTDTQYF. Filled out from reference TRBV28 and TRBJ2-3, the complete variable domain reads DVKVTQSSRYLVKRTGEKVFLECVQDMDHENMFWYRQDPGLGLRLIYFSYDVKMKEKGDIPEGYSVSREKKERFSLILESASTNQTSMYLCASSYLRLAGGTDTQYFGPGTRLTVL.

This clone has just a few counts. The chain couples TRBV18 to TRBJ2-7, with D hard to call. This CDR3 region has 15 residues. Trimming shortened V by 6 bases and J by 0 bases, and 15 bases separated the two germline ends. Germline CDR1 reads KGHSH; CDR2 reads LQKENI. The CDR3 loop reads CASSAGQVPSYEQYV. The CDR3 DNA reads as TGTGCCAGCTCGGCTGGGCAGGTACCCTCCTACGAGCAGTACGTC.

The chain uses TRBV7-8 and TRBJ1-5; 7 nucleotides align to TRBD1. Per germline, CDR1 SGHVS and CDR2 FQNEAQ. The CDR3 is 15 amino acids. J was trimmed by 1 base and V by 5 bases; bases with no gene match: 5. The CDR3 DNA sequence: TGTGCCAGCAGCACGACAGGGAACAGCAATCAGCCCCAGCATTTT. Protein: CASSTTGNSNQPQHF.

The chain is built from TRBV6-5 and TRBJ1-2; D possibly corresponds to TRBD1 (5 bases). Germline V gives CDR1 MNHEY, CDR2 SVGAGI. V lost 4 bases and J lost 4, with 13 bases in between. This CDR3 comprises 14 residues. CDR3 in amino acids: CASSSSGKVYGYTF. DNA for the CDR3: TGTGCCAGCAGTTCGTCAGGGAAGGTCTATGGCTACACCTTC.

This clone qualifies as medium-sized. The J gene is TRBJ2-1, the V gene TRBV6-1; D is unresolved. V was pared by 6 bases and J by 4 bases, with 7 bases between. Germline assignment: CDR1 MNHNS and CDR2 SASEGT. This CDR3 has 12 amino acids. In DNA form, the CDR3 reads TGTGCCAGCAGCCTAGGATACAATGAGCAGTTCTTC. Amino acids: CASSLGYNEQFF.

This clone has just a few counts. This chain uses TRBV28 with TRBJ1-2; TRBD1 agrees at 9 bases. This CDR3 contains 16 residues. V lost 3 bases to trimming and J lost 5 bases; unmatched junction nucleotides: 10. The germline V gene has CDR1 MDHEN and CDR2 SYDVKM. As DNA, the CDR3 is TGTGCCAGCAGTTTGGTCCCGGGACAGGGTTTGTATGGCTACACCTTC. Its translation: CASSLVPGQGLYGYTF.

The chain joins TRBV14 to TRBJ1-3; D unresolved. With 1 base removed from V and 9 bases from J, the gap between germline ends came to 13 bases. The CDR3 consists of 14 residues. The germline V gene has CDR1 SGHDN and CDR2 FVKESK. CDR3 bases: TGTGCCAGCAGCCAAGGGACGGGATCGTTCACCATATATTTT. This encodes CASSQGTGSFTIYF.

The gene calls are TRBV6-1 and TRBJ1-1, with TRBD1 matching over 9 bases. This CDR3 has 13 residues. From germline, CDR1 is MNHNS and CDR2 SASEGT. The V gene end was trimmed by 4 bases and the J gene end by 9 bases; junction bases not matched to a gene: 6. The CDR3 reads CASSATGQGKAFF. The CDR3 nucleotides are TGTGCCAGCAGTGCCACGGGACAGGGAAAAGCTTTCTTT.

This chain joins TRBV7-4 and TRBJ2-5, with no clear D. The V end lost 5 bases, the J end lost 0 bases, and 25 bases lay between the germline ends. The CDR3 totals 19 residues. Germline CDR1 SGHVT, CDR2 SQSDAQ. The CDR3 region has the DNA TGTGCCAGCAGCCATAATCGATGTTGGGTCCCGCCGTACCAAGAGACCCAGTACTTC. Translating it yields CASSHNRCWVPPYQETQYF.

J is TRBJ1-4 and V is TRBV2, with a tentative D call TRBD1 (5 bases). V was cut by 6 bases and J by 0 bases, with 14 bases left in between. Germline values: CDR1 SNHLY, CDR2 FYNNEI. The CDR3 runs 16 residues. CDR3 sequence reads: CASRDGTSATNEKLFF. Written as DNA, the CDR3 is TGTGCCAGCAGAGACGGGACCTCTGCAACTAATGAAAAACTGTTTTTT.

V is TRBV2 and J is TRBJ2-3; D is possibly TRBD2 (5 bases). Germline CDR1 reads SNHLY; CDR2 reads FYNNEI. This CDR3 spans 15 amino acids. The germline V and J ends were trimmed by 3 bases and 5 bases, with 15 bases remaining between them. CDR3 in DNA: TGTGCCAGCAGTGAGTTGGACGGTGAGGGAGATACGCAGTATTTT. Translation gives CASSELDGEGDTQYF.

V usage is TRBV5-4 and J usage is TRBJ2-2; 8 bases fit TRBD2. V gave up 0 bases and J gave up 6 bases; unmatched junction bases: 7. The germline gives CDR1 SGHNT, CDR2 YYREEE (reference sequence). The CDR3 loop spans 16 amino acids. The CDR3 protein is CASSLAGAGGAGELFF. DNA for the CDR3: TGTGCCAGCAGCTTGGCCGGCGCGGGGGGCGCCGGGGAGCTGTTTTTT. Together with reference TRBV5-4 and TRBJ2-2, the CDR3 gives the full variable domain: ETGVTQSPTHLIKTRGQQVTLRCSSQSGHNTVSWYQQALGQGPQFIFQYYREEENGRGNFPPRFSGLQFPNYSSELNVNALELDDSALYLCASSLAGAGGAGELFFGEGSRLTVL.